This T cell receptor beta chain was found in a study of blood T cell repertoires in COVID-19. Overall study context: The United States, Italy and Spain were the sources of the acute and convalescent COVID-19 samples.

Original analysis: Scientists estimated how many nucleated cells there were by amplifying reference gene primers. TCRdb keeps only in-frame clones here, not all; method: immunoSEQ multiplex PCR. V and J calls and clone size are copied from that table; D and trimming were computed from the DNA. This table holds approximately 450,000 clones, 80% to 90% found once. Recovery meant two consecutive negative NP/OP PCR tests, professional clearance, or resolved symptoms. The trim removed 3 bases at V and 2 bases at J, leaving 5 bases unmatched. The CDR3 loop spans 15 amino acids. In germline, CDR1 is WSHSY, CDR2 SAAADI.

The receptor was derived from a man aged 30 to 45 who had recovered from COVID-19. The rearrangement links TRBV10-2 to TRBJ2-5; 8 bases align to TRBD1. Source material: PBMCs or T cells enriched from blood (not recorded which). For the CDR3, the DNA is TGCGCCAGCAGTGAACAGGGGGGAACTCAAGAGACCCAGTACTTC. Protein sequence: CASSEQGGTQETQYF.